Listed below are T cell receptor beta chains from one sample, sequenced in a study of patients and donors after allogeneic stem cell transplantation. TCRdb processed the RT-PCR reads anew with MiXCR; each CDR3 protein has one entry. The top ten hold around a tenth of the sample, which has about 230,000 distinct CDR3 sequences, roughly an eighth seen once. The specimen was blood, either unsorted or a sorted T cell fraction (not recorded which). Receptors were obtained from a human donor who was either an allogeneic HSCT recipient or a stem cell or donor lymphocyte infusion donor (not recorded which). It is not recorded whose cells these are; they may come from a transplant donor. CDR3s include the opening cysteine and the closing phenylalanine or tryptophan. The order of the fields is clone size, J gene, D gene, V gene, CDR3 DNA, CDR3 protein. D genes are given only for firm matches. The size entry is marked missing in some rows and otherwise reads once, few, many or a size class.

>many|TRBJ2-2|TRBD2|TRBV12-3/TRBV12-4
TGCATTAGCGGGAGCTTTAGGGGGGAGCTGTTTTTT
CISGSFRGELFF
>-|TRBJ1-2|-|TRBV5-8
TGTGCCAGCAGCTTTTCCAACTATGGCTACACCTTC
CASSFSNYGYTF
>-|TRBJ2-7|TRBD1|TRBV5-6
TGTGCCGGGTATCGACAGGGCGATTACGAGCAGTACTTC
CAGYRQGDYEQYF
>-|TRBJ2-3|-|TRBV5-4
TGTGCCAGCAGCTTACCGTCTAACACAGATACGCAGTATTTT
CASSLPSNTDTQYF
>many|TRBJ1-1|TRBD1|TRBV19
TGTGCCAGCAGTAGACAGGGGGCGCAAACTGAAGCTTTCTTT
CASSRQGAQTEAFF
>-|TRBJ2-3|TRBD2|TRBV5-1
TGCGCCAGCAGCTTGGCCCCAGCGGGAGGCACAGATACGCAGTATTTT
CASSLAPAGGTDTQYF
>many|TRBJ2-7|-|TRBV27
TGTGCCAGCATGGGGGGCGTCTCCTACGAGCAGTACTTC
CASMGGVSYEQYF
>few|TRBJ2-4|-|TRBV3-1
TGTGCCAGCAGCCCAACGGGAAACATTCAGTACTTC
CASSPTGNIQYF
>many|TRBJ2-2|TRBD2|TRBV4-2
TGTGCCAGCAGCCAAGGACTAGCGGGAGTCACCGGGGAGCTGTTTTTT
CASSQGLAGVTGELFF
>-|TRBJ2-2|-|TRBV2
TGTGCCAGCAGGGACCCGGGAGCAAACACCGGGGAGCTGTTTTTT
CASRDPGANTGELFF
>-|TRBJ1-1|TRBD1|TRBV11-3
TGTGCCAGCAGCTTTATGGGACAGGGGACCCTCGAAGCTTTCTTT
CASSFMGQGTLEAFF
>-|TRBJ2-7|TRBD1|TRBV5-5
TGTGCCAGCAGCTTCGCGGACAGGGGCTACGAGCAGTACTTC
CASSFADRGYEQYF
>many|TRBJ1-4|-|TRBV4-2
TGTGCCAGCAGCGTCGCAGGGAGGGATGAAAAACTGTTTTTT
CASSVAGRDEKLFF
>-|TRBJ2-2|TRBD1|TRBV6-2/TRBV6-3
TGTGCCAGCAACCCCGACAGGGATGCCGGGGAGCTGTTTTTT
CASNPDRDAGELFF
>few|TRBJ1-6|-|TRBV11-2
TGTGCCAGCAGCTTACGTGGGGGTCGGGGGGCGTATAATTCACCCCTCCACTTT
CASSLRGGRGAYNSPLHF
>many|TRBJ2-3|TRBD2|TRBV20-1
TGCAGTGCCGAACCCGGGACTAGCGGGAGTATTACAGATACGCAGTATTTT
CSAEPGTSGSITDTQYF
>many|TRBJ1-2|-|TRBV10-3
TGTGCCCCTGATGCAGATAACTATGGCTACACCTTC
CAPDADNYGYTF
>once|TRBJ1-2|-|TRBV20-1
TGCAGTGCTCACGCAGGGGCGGGTACCTATGGCTACACCTTC
CSAHAGAGTYGYTF
>-|TRBJ1-1|TRBD1|TRBV5-1
TGCGCCAGCAGCTGGACAGGGGATGGAGCTGAAGCTTTCTTT
CASSWTGDGAEAFF
>many|TRBJ1-3|-|TRBV5-1
TGCGCCAGCAGCTTGGGTGGCTCCAACATGGACACCATATATTTT
CASSLGGSNMDTIYF
>-|TRBJ2-3|TRBD2|TRBV27
TGTGCCAGCAGTTTAAATAGCGGGAGGTTCACAGATACGCAGTATTTT
CASSLNSGRFTDTQYF
>few|TRBJ1-2|-|TRBV18
TGTGCCAGCTCACCCGACGGGGGGCGCGGTGGCTACACCTTC
CASSPDGGRGGYTF
>-|TRBJ2-2|TRBD2|TRBV4-3
TGCGCCAGCAGCGCCTTAGGGAGGGACAACACCGGGGAGCTGTTTTTT
CASSALGRDNTGELFF
>-|TRBJ1-5|-|TRBV20-1
TGCAGTGCTAGAGTGCCACAGCGCAATCAGCCCCAGCATTTT
CSARVPQRNQPQHF
>few|TRBJ2-3|TRBD1|TRBV11-3
TGTGCCAGCAGCTTAGGACAGGGGGCTAAAGATACGCAGTATTTT
CASSLGQGAKDTQYF
>-|TRBJ1-1|-|TRBV6-5
TGTGCCAGCAGTTACTTGAGGCCGGAGGGGATGAACACTGAAGCTTTCTTT
CASSYLRPEGMNTEAFF
>-|TRBJ2-7|-|TRBV5-1
TGCGCCAGCAGCTTTTCTGGGGAGCAGTACTTC
CASSFSGEQYF
>-|TRBJ2-5|TRBD2|TRBV18
TGTGCCAGCTCACATACTAGCGGGAGACCAGAGACCCAGTACTTC
CASSHTSGRPETQYF
>many|TRBJ1-5|-|TRBV5-1
TGCGCCAGCAGCTTGGATCCAGGGGCAAATCAGCCCCAGCATTTT
CASSLDPGANQPQHF
>-|TRBJ2-3|TRBD2|TRBV20-1
TGCAGTGCTAGGGGCGGACTAGCGGCCCCTATGACAGATACGCAGTATTTT
CSARGGLAAPMTDTQYF
>few|TRBJ1-1|TRBD1|TRBV19
TGTGCCAGTAGCAGACAGGGAGGTTTCACTGAAGCTTTCTTT
CASSRQGGFTEAFF
>few|TRBJ2-7|-|TRBV20-1
TGCAGTGCTAGACCCCAACGGGGGATAGACTACGAGCAGTACTTC
CSARPQRGIDYEQYF
>few|TRBJ2-7|-|TRBV2
TGTGCCAGCAGGGGAGCAGGTAGTGAGCAGTACTTC
CASRGAGSEQYF
>few|TRBJ2-1|TRBD2|TRBV20-1
TGCAGTGCTGCACCGCCGCGGGGGGGCCTAAATGAGCAGTTCTTC
CSAAPPRGGLNEQFF
>few|TRBJ2-2|TRBD2|TRBV6-2/TRBV6-3
TGTGCCAGCAGTTATCCTATCCGCGGACTAGCGGGTCGTGGCACCGGGGAGCTGTTTTTT
CASSYPIRGLAGRGTGELFF
>few|TRBJ2-7|TRBD1|TRBV5-1
TGCGCCAGCATCATGGGGACAGGGGCCTACGAGCAGTACTTC
CASIMGTGAYEQYF
>few|TRBJ1-5|-|TRBV7-2
TGTGCCAGCAGCTTTGAACCCAATCAGCCCCAGCATTTT
CASSFEPNQPQHF
>-|TRBJ1-2|-|TRBV10-2
TGCGCCAGCAGTGACAGGGCGGAATTTGGCTACACCTTC
CASSDRAEFGYTF
>few|TRBJ1-1|-|TRBV4-3
TGCGCCAGCAGCCAGTACCTCGAGAACACTGAAGCTTTCTTT
CASSQYLENTEAFF
>few|TRBJ2-5|-|TRBV6-1
TGTGCCAGCATCTCAGCCGAGTTAGGGCAAGAGACCCAGTACTTC
CASISAELGQETQYF
>few|TRBJ2-2|-|TRBV20-1
TGCAGTGCTGAAAGTAGGGGGACCGGGGAGCTGTTTTTT
CSAESRGTGELFF